Listed here are 12 T cell receptor beta chains from one sample, sequenced in a study of blood T cell repertoires in COVID-19. Assay: immunoSEQ multiplex PCR; the TCRdb copy retains only in-frame clones and omits some. Of fewer than 350,000 clones in the sample, roughly nine tenths are singletons; the top ten hold approximately 12%. Sequenced input: peripheral blood. Receptors were obtained from a woman aged 30 to 39 with COVID-19, enrolled during active disease.

The chain combines TRBV4-1 with TRBJ2-7; D is unresolved. The germline CDR1 and CDR2 sequences are MGHRA and YSYEKL. CDR3 length: 13 amino acids. V lost 0 bases, J lost 6 bases, and 9 bases lay in between. CDR3 region: CASSQDSGSEQYF. CDR3 DNA sequence: TGCGCCAGCAGCCAAGATTCAGGAAGCGAGCAGTACTTC.

J is TRBJ1-6 and V is TRBV4-1, with D uncertain. V was trimmed by 1 base and J by 0 bases, leaving 10 bases between them. The CDR3 length is 17 residues. Germline values: CDR1 MGHRA, CDR2 YSYEKL. CDR3 sequence reads: CASSQGLQSSYNSPLHF. The CDR3 nucleotides are TGCGCCAGCAGCCAAGGGTTACAGAGCTCCTATAATTCACCCCTCCACTTT.

The chain couples TRBV5-6 to TRBJ2-7, with D possibly TRBD1 on 5 matching bases. CDR3 length: 13 residues. Trimming shortened V by 3 bases and J by 5 bases, and 12 bases separated the two germline ends. CDR1 and CDR2 from the germline V gene are SGHDT and YYEEEE. The CDR3 region has the DNA TGTGCCAGCAGCTCCGACAGAAAAGACGAGCAGTACTTC. It specifies CASSSDRKDEQYF.

This rearrangement joins TRBV21-1 to TRBJ2-5; TRBD1 reflects the table's D call only, with no check against the DNA. TRBV21-1 is deemed a pseudogene. CDR3 size: 15 residues. CDR3: CASSKAHRGRETQYF. CDR3 nucleotide sequence: TGTGCCAGCAGCAAAGCCCACAGGGGGCGAGAGACCCAGTACTTC.

The gene calls are TRBV18 and TRBJ2-1; 13 bases fit TRBD2. The CDR3 totals 15 residues. The J segment lost 8 bases and the V segment lost 6 bases, leaving 7 bases of the junction unmatched. The germline V gene encodes CDR1 KGHSH and CDR2 LQKENI. The chain's CDR3 is CASSELAGGPYEQFF. For the CDR3, the DNA is TGTGCCAGCTCCGAACTAGCGGGGGGGCCTTATGAGCAGTTCTTC. The full variable domain, with the rest looked up from reference TRBV18 and TRBJ2-1, is NAGVMQNPRHLVRRRGQEARLRCSPMKGHSHVYWYRQLPEEGLKFMVYLQKENIIDESGMPKERFSAEFPKEGPSILRIQQVVRGDSAAYFCASSELAGGPYEQFFGPGTRLTVL.

The CDR3 sequence is CASSLVSGFIPDTQYF. CDR3 in DNA: TGTGCCAGCAGCTTGGTGTCAGGGTTTATTCCAGATACGCAGTATTTT. This chain joins TRBV5-4 and TRBJ2-3; D might be TRBD1 (5 bases). CDR1 is SGHNT and CDR2 is YYREEE in the germline V gene (reference sequence). The CDR3 is made up of 16 amino acids. V was cut by 0 bases and J by 4 bases, with 15 bases left in between.

The rearrangement uses TRBV5-1 and TRBJ2-1; tentatively, D is TRBD1 (8 bases). The CDR3 is 15 amino acids. Germline lookup yields CDR1 SGHRS and CDR2 YFSETQ. Between the trimmed V and J ends, which lost 2 bases and 7 bases, there was a span of 16 bases. CDR3 protein: CASSFPDRDYNEQFF. In nucleotides, the CDR3 is TGCGCCAGCAGCTTCCCGGACAGGGACTATAATGAGCAGTTCTTC.

This clone was picked up many times. V gene TRBV29-1 combines with J gene TRBJ2-1, with 7 nucleotides matching TRBD2. The CDR3 loop spans 13 amino acids. Unmatched junction bases numbered 8, after V lost 4 bases and J lost 8 bases. Germline loops: CDR1 SQVTM, CDR2 ANQGSEA. CDR3 protein: CSVGSGEGYEQFF. CDR3 nucleotides: TGCAGCGTTGGGTCCGGGGAGGGGTATGAGCAGTTCTTC.

There are many counts of this clone. The chain carries TRBV29-1 and TRBJ1-1; the D is unclear. Looked up from germline, CDR1 is SQVTM and CDR2 is ANQGSEA. V was cut by 7 bases and J by 0 bases, with 15 bases left in between. The length of the CDR3 is 14 residues. CDR3 nucleotide sequence: TGCAGCGCTGACCTCGGTCTTCTGAACACTGAAGCTTTCTTT. It codes for CSADLGLLNTEAFF. Supplemented by reference TRBV29-1 and TRBJ1-1, the full variable domain reads SAVISQKPSRDICQRGTSLTIQCQVDSQVTMMFWYRQQPGQSLTLIATANQGSEATYESGFVIDKFPISRPNLTFSTLTVSNMSPEDSSIYLCSADLGLLNTEAFFGQGTRLTVV.

The J gene is TRBJ2-5, the V gene TRBV3-1 (or the pseudogene TRBV3-2), with 16 positions matching TRBD2. Trimming at V came to 4 bases and at J to 5 bases, leaving 7 bases not matched to a gene. CDR1 and CDR2 from the germline V gene are LGHDT and YNNKEL (reference sequence). This CDR3 has 17 amino acids. DNA for the CDR3: TGTGCCAGCAGCCCCGGGACTAGCGGGGGGGGGCGGGAGACCCAGTACTTC. Protein: CASSPGTSGGGRETQYF.

J is TRBJ1-3 and V is TRBV28, with D hard to call. V gave up 1 base and J gave up 4 bases, with 8 bases separating them. CDR3 length equals 14 residues. The germline V gene encodes CDR1 MDHEN and CDR2 SYDVKM. The CDR3 nucleotides read TGTGCCAGCAGTTTATCAGTGCCCGGAAACACCATATATTTT. This sequence encodes CASSLSVPGNTIYF.

This clone came up a few times. The chain uses TRBV27 and TRBJ2-3; maybe TRBD2 (5 bases). CDR1 is MNHEY and CDR2 is SMNVEV in the germline V gene (reference sequence). The CDR3 covers 12 residues. Trimming took 5 bases from V and 7 from J, leaving 10 bases between them. This chain's CDR3 is CASSAPGNTQYF. The CDR3 DNA is TGTGCCAGCAGTGCCCCGGGGAATACGCAGTATTTT.